Listed below are T cell receptor beta chains from one sample, sequenced in a study of blood T cell repertoires in COVID-19. TCRdb's table, derived via immunoSEQ multiplex PCR, lists solely in-frame clones and lacks some. Of about 170,000 clones in the sample, approximately 89% were seen once. Specimen: peripheral blood. These receptors were taken from a man between 65 and 79 years old with acute or convalescent COVID-19. Both conserved end residues are part of each CDR3. A D gene is named only where the DNA matches it firmly. Only some rows state a clone size, as once, few, many or a class for expanded clones.

v_gene,abundance,d_gene,j_gene,CDR3nt,CDR3aa
TRBV20-1,-,TRBD2,TRBJ2-5,TGCAGTGCTAGTACCGCGGGAGGCGGTGAGACCCAGTACTTC,CSASTAGGGETQYF
TRBV11-2,once,TRBD1,TRBJ1-4,TGTGCCAGCAGCTTAGTGACAGGGACTAATGAAAAACTGTTTTTT,CASSLVTGTNEKLFF
TRBV5-1,-,TRBD1,TRBJ1-6,TGCGCCAGCAGCTTGGTGGCAGGGGGGAATTCACCCCTCCACTTT,CASSLVAGGNSPLHF
TRBV5-1,-,-,TRBJ2-7,TGCGCCAGCAGGAGTGAGGGAGACGAGCAGTACTTC,CASRSEGDEQYF
TRBV28,once,TRBD2,TRBJ2-1,TGTGCCAGCTGGGGGGGACTAGATTCTCTTGAGCAGTTCTTC,CASWGGLDSLEQFF
TRBV28,once,TRBD1,TRBJ1-2,TGTGCTGGATATAGGACAGGCTATGGCTACACCTTC,CAGYRTGYGYTF
TRBV28,-,TRBD1,TRBJ2-7,TGTGCCAGCAGCTCAATACGGGGGACAGGGGCCTACGAGCAGTACTTC,CASSSIRGTGAYEQYF
TRBV27,-,-,TRBJ2-7,TGTGCCAGCAGTTTCGCTAGCTGGGGCGAGCAGTACTTC,CASSFASWGEQYF
TRBV27,few,TRBD2,TRBJ2-5,TGTGCCAGCAGTTTGTATAGACTAGCGGGGGGCCTAGGAGAGACCCAGTACTTC,CASSLYRLAGGLGETQYF
TRBV9,-,-,TRBJ2-3,TGTGCCAGCAGCCCCTCGGTTAACACAGATACGCAGTATTTT,CASSPSVNTDTQYF
TRBV7-2,-,TRBD2,TRBJ2-3,TGTGCCAGCAGGTTTAGCGGGGCAGCTGGATACGATACGCAGTATTTT,CASRFSGAAGYDTQYF
TRBV28,-,-,TRBJ1-3,TGTGCCAGCAGCGACGCCGGGGGGGCTGGAAACACCATATATTTT,CASSDAGGAGNTIYF
TRBV28,once,TRBD1,TRBJ1-2,TGTGCCAGCAACTCGGGACAGGGGAACTATGGCTACACCTTC,CASNSGQGNYGYTF
TRBV30,-,-,TRBJ1-1,TGTGCCTGGAGTGTTAGCGGTCTGAATGAAGCTTTCTTT,CAWSVSGLNEAFF
TRBV3-1/TRBV3-2,-,-,TRBJ1-4,TGTGCCAGCAGCCAACTCGGCGGGAATGAAAAACTGTTTTTT,CASSQLGGNEKLFF
TRBV29-1,-,-,TRBJ1-2,TGCAGCGTTGTGGTATCGAGGGACTATGGCTACACCTTC,CSVVVSRDYGYTF
TRBV5-1,-,TRBD1,TRBJ1-4,TGCGCCAGCAGCTCACAGGGGGCTAATGAAAAACTGTTTTTT,CASSSQGANEKLFF
TRBV5-1,-,TRBD2,TRBJ2-7,TGCGCCAGCAGCTTGTTTTCTAGCGGATCCTACGAGCAGTACTTC,CASSLFSSGSYEQYF
TRBV5-4,-,-,TRBJ2-2,TGTGCCAGCAGCCCAGAGGCGGGGGCGAGCACCGGGGAGCTGTTTTTT,CASSPEAGASTGELFF
TRBV27,-,TRBD2,TRBJ2-7,TGTGCCAGCACCCCTACTAGCGGGAGCTCCTACGAGCAGTACTTC,CASTPTSGSSYEQYF
TRBV5-5,-,-,TRBJ2-3,TGTGCCAGCAGCTTGGAGGGGTTCACAGATACGCAGTATTTT,CASSLEGFTDTQYF
TRBV30,-,-,TRBJ1-6,TGTGCCTGGAGTGTAACAGGCAGCATGGGTTCACCCCTCCACTTT,CAWSVTGSMGSPLHF
TRBV5-6,-,-,TRBJ1-2,TGTGCCAGCAGCTCTTATGTTGGCTACACCTTC,CASSSYVGYTF
TRBV20-1,-,TRBD1,TRBJ1-2,TGCAGTGCCGGACAGGGCAGTGGCTACACCTTC,CSAGQGSGYTF
TRBV6-5,-,-,TRBJ1-2,TGTGCCAGCAGGAGGGCGTCTAACTATGGCTACACCTTC,CASRRASNYGYTF
TRBV6-5,-,-,TRBJ2-1,TGTGCCAGCATGAGCTCGCGCAGGGCCAATGAGCAGTTCTTC,CASMSSRRANEQFF
TRBV29-1,-,-,TRBJ1-1,TGCAGCGTTGGGGAGCTGAACACTGAAGCTTTCTTT,CSVGELNTEAFF
TRBV5-1,few,-,TRBJ2-1,TGCGCCAGCAGCCTAGCAGTTTTTGCCGATTACAATGAGCAGTTCTTC,CASSLAVFADYNEQFF
TRBV4-1,once,-,TRBJ1-1,TGCGCCAGCAGCCCATACAAGATCATGAACACTGAAGCTTTCTTT,CASSPYKIMNTEAFF
TRBV11-2,-,-,TRBJ1-5,TGTGCCAGCAGCTTGGGAGATCAGCCCCAGCATTTT,CASSLGDQPQHF
TRBV19,-,-,TRBJ1-2,TGTGCCAGTAGTATTTTAGAGGCAGGGCGGAATGGCTACACCTTC,CASSILEAGRNGYTF